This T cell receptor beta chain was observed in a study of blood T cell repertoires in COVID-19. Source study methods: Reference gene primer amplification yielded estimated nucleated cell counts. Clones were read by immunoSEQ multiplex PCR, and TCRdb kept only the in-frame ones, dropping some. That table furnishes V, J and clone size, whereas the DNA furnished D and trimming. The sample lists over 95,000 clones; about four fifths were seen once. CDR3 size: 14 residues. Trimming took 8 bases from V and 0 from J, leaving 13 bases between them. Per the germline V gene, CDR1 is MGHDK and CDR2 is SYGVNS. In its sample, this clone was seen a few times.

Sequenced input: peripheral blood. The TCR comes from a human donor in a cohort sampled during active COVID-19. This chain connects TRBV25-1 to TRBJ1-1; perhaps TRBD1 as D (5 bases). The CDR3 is CASVPGHLNTEAFF. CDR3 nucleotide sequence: TGTGCCAGCGTACCCGGACACTTGAACACTGAAGCTTTCTTT.